This TCR beta chain was recorded in a study of OX40 agonist ivuxolimab in advanced cancers. Looking at the study overall: With ivuxolimab, an agonistic anti-OX40 (CD134) antibody, patients were treated. Findings and limits, study-wide: Expanded clones were, on average, more numerous among CD8+ T cells than CD4+. Doses of 0.1 to 3.0 mg/kg were accompanied by clonal expansion of CD4+ and CD8+ blood T cells by week 6.

The table lists this clone with a few counts. Its cognate antigen is unknown. Excluded were patients having autoimmune disease history or systemic immunosuppression. CDR3 length equals 15 residues. V gave up 0 bases and J gave up 0 bases, with 9 bases separating them. CDR1 is SGHKS and CDR2 is YYEKEE in the germline V gene (reference sequence). Produced via immunoSEQ multiplex PCR; TCRdb's table is partial and in-frame only. Seen here are approximately 74,000 clones, around 79% observed once, and the top ten hold roughly 5%. The input for sequencing was CD4+ or CD8+ T cells sorted from blood, taken in a trial of the OX40 agonist ivuxolimab. The chain joins TRBV5-5 to TRBJ2-5, with D tentatively TRBD1 or TRBD2 (5 bases each). This clonotype was obtained from an adult with an advanced solid tumor such as melanoma, head and neck, liver or kidney cancer. The DNA of the CDR3 is TGTGCCAGCAGCTTGGTTTGGGACGACCAAGAGACCCAGTACTTC. Translation gives CASSLVWDDQETQYF.